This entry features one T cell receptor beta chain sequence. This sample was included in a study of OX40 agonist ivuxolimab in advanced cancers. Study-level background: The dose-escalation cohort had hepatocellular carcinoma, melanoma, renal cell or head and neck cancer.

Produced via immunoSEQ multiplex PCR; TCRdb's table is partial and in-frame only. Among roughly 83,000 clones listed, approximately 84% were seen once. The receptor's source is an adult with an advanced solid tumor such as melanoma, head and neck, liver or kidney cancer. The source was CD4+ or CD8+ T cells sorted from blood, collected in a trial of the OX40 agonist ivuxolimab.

The CDR3 protein is CASSLFLAGSTDTQYF. CDR3 DNA: TGTGCCAGCAGCTTGTTTCTAGCGGGAAGCACAGATACGCAGTATTTT. V usage is TRBV5-8 and J usage is TRBJ2-3; 9 bases are shared with TRBD2. With V trimmed by 1 base and J by 0 bases, 3 bases remained unmatched. Germline V gene lookup returns CDR1 SGHTS and CDR2 YDEGEE. This CDR3 has 16 amino acids.